This TCR beta chain is drawn from a study of blood T cells in healthy people across ages. A sample-barcoded 5' primer and a J-beta primer mix were used in a second PCR of roughly 6 to 11 cycles. MiXCR, run by TCRdb on the 5' RACE reads, gives a single entry per CDR3 protein. The sample holds approximately 600,000 distinct CDR3 sequences, roughly 53% seen once. Per individual sample, total RNA of at least 5 micrograms was extracted. This CDR3 has 15 residues. The germline V gene has CDR1 SNHLY and CDR2 FYNNEI. V shed 5 bases and J shed 2 bases, with 15 bases lying between them. This sequence joins TRBV2 and TRBJ2-5; tentatively, D is TRBD2 (6 bases). Sequencing was performed on blood. The origin of this receptor is a man aged 60 to 69 in good health. The CDR3 DNA sequence: TGTGCCAGCAGTCGGGACTTTAGTGGGCAAGAGACCCAGTACTTC. Translating it yields CASSRDFSGQETQYF.